This TCR beta chain is drawn from a study of cytomegalovirus exposure and HLA in healthy donors. Study-wide results and limits: According to the study, around 150 TCR beta chains were cytomegalovirus-associated. Rarity marked most TCR sequences, yet some public TCRs occurred in many donors. That first-cohort TCR clusters tended to co-occur in the 90 to 150 validation repertoires was found in a later analysis. Published work reported that the classifier diagnosed cytomegalovirus status with high specificity and sensitivity.

The CDR3 sequence is 13 residues long. CDR1 and CDR2 from the germline V gene are SGHVS and FQNEAQ. The V end lost 1 base, the J end lost 5 bases, and 8 bases lay between the germline ends. About this clone itself: Its antigen is unidentified.

Some clones are missing from TCRdb's copy, which holds only in-frame ones; the method was immunoSEQ multiplex PCR. The sample consists of 130,000 or so clones, approximately 89% of them appearing once. The receptor comes from a woman aged 18-35 years in good health and CMV-seropositive. Sequencing used PBMCs. V gene TRBV7-8 combines with J gene TRBJ2-5; D unresolved. This CDR3 is CASSLELPETQYF. The CDR3 DNA reads TGTGCCAGCAGCTTAGAGCTGCCGGAGACCCAGTACTTC.